This T cell receptor (beta chain) is drawn from a study of CD8+ T cells in alopecia areata. The authors extracted RNA and reverse transcribed it into cDNA as the sequencing template. This table comes from immunoSEQ multiplex PCR, and its TCRdb copy is limited to in-frame clones, with some not included. The sample has 250,000 to 300,000 clones; 58% are singletons. The treatment is: oral pan-JAK inhibitor, 5-10 mg twice daily. Study-wide results and caveats: While tofacitinib was given, many expanded lesional clones persisted in scalp and blood.

About this clone: Its antigen is as yet unknown.

CDR1 is MGHDK, CDR2 SYGVNS, per germline. The CDR3 is 14 amino acids. Trimming left V 5 bases short and J 9 bases short, with 20 bases between. Sample: CD4+ T cells sorted from blood, taken at week 24, from a patient treated with tofacitinib. This sequence joins TRBV25-1 and TRBJ2-7, with a possible D match to TRBD1 (6 bases). The receptor comes from a human donor with alopecia areata. CDR3 DNA sequence: TGTGCCAGCAGTCAACAGGGTAGGGCTACCCCGCAGTACTTC. Its protein product is CASSQQGRATPQYF.